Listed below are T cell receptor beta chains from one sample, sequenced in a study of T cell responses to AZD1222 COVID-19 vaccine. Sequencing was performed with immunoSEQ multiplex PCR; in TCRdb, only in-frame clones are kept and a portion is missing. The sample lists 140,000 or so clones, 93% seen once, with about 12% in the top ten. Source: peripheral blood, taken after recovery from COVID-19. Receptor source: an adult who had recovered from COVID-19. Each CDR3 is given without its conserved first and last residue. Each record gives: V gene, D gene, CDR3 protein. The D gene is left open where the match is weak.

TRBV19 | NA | ASSISGVSASYGYT
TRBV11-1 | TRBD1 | ASRSRDRTTYEQY
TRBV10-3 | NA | AIRPALSYEQY
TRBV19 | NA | ASSIGGSGAAYEQY
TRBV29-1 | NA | SVSLETEAF
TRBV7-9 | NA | ATQLEGGGGNEQF
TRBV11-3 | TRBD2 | ASSAASSGREKSYNEQF
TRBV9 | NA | ASSVVPGVTEAF
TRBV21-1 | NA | ADGLQIAGATKQY
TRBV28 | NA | ASSFNVRDSTYEQY
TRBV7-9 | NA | ASGGRGTGELF
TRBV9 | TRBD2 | ASSVMTSGSLSEQY
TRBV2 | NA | ASSETWGHEQY
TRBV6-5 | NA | ASSYSGAGSPLH
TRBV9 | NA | ASSVDGSSGNTIY
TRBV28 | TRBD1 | ASSSGTAFYNEQF